This T cell receptor (beta chain) was sequenced during a study of neoadjuvant nivolumab and ipilimumab in lung cancer. As for the study in general: Patients got nivolumab 3 mg/kg on days 1, 15 and 29; combination added ipilimumab 1 mg/kg day 1. Study-level results: TCR sequencing covered a small number of samples.

The protocol was immunoSEQ multiplex PCR, while the TCRdb copy is restricted to in-frame clones and leaves out a portion. This sample has some 31,000 clones, with around 90% found just once. Germline lookup yields CDR1 SGDLS and CDR2 YYNGEE. V was trimmed by 0 bases and J by 0 bases, leaving 16 bases between them. The CDR3 has 18 residues. Points on this clone: Its antigen is undetermined.

This chain uses TRBV9 with TRBJ2-1; D perhaps matches TRBD1 (6 bases). The receptor comes from an adult with non-small cell lung cancer. The sequenced sample was peripheral blood, obtained after neoadjuvant nivolumab, alone or with ipilimumab, at or shortly before surgery. The CDR3 coding sequence is TGTGCCAGCAGCGTAGACCCCAAACAGGGCAGCTCCTACAATGAGCAGTTCTTC. Translation gives CASSVDPKQGSSYNEQFF.